One sample yielded the 19 T cell receptor beta chains listed below, sequenced in a study of T cells in Graves' hyperthyroidism and ophthalmopathy. The investigators amplified TCR beta CDR3 regions from RNA transcripts. The primer set for the first-round RT-PCR of the TCR CDR3 was HTBI. Via MiXCR, TCRdb re-called the multiplex PCR reads, giving one row per CDR3 protein. The repertoire has roughly 700,000 distinct CDR3 sequences, 30% to 40% of them found once; the top ten carry 30% to 40%. Source material: blood. The receptors stem from a woman aged 40-49 years with Graves' hyperthyroidism.

As concerns this clonotype: A read error may account for a junction end that differs from germline. The chain combines TRBV10-3 with TRBJ1-5; D possibly corresponds to TRBD1 (6 bases). CDR3 length equals 15 residues. Germline-derived CDR1 and CDR2 are ENHRY and SYGVKD. The CDR3 coding sequence is TGTGCCAGCAGTTTAAGGGGACACCCCAATCAGCCCCAGCATTTT. As protein: CASSLRGHPNQPQHF.

This clonotype has at least ten counts. The chain recombines TRBV2 with TRBJ2-5; D remains unclear. This CDR3 comprises 13 residues. Germline CDR1 and CDR2: SNHLY and FYNNEI. The V end was cut by 4 bases, the J end by 4 bases, with 10 bases between. CDR3 sequence reads: CASSGPTRETQYF. The CDR3 region has the DNA TGTGCCAGCAGTGGGCCCACAAGAGAGACCCAGTACTTC.

This clonotype was counted many times. The gene calls are TRBV2 and TRBJ2-5; a weak D match, TRBD1 (5 bases). Looked up from germline, CDR1 is SNHLY and CDR2 is FYNNEI. V was trimmed by 4 bases and J by 4 bases, leaving 10 bases between them. The length of the CDR3 is 13 residues. The CDR3 DNA reads as TGTGCCAGCAGTGTGTTAGGGGCAGAGACCCAGTACTTC. Its translation is CASSVLGAETQYF. Filled out from reference TRBV2 and TRBJ2-5, the complete variable domain reads EPEVTQTPSHQVTQMGQEVILRCVPISNHLYFYWYRQILGQKVEFLVSFYNNEISEKSEIFDDQFSVERPDGSNFTLKIRSTKLEDSAMYFCASSVLGAETQYFGPGTRLLVL.

V and J are TRBV4-3 and TRBJ2-7; D is perhaps TRBD1 (6 bases). From germline, CDR1 is LGHNA and CDR2 YSLEER. The V gene lost 6 bases and the J gene lost 2 bases, with 14 bases spanning the gap. CDR3 length: 14 residues. The DNA for the CDR3 is TGCGCCAGCAGTCCGGACAGCGTTACCTACGAGCAGTACTTC. This codes for CASSPDSVTYEQYF.

This clonotype appeared a few times. The gene calls are TRBV12-3 or TRBV12-4 and TRBJ2-7; 7 bases line up with TRBD1. The CDR3 is 15 residues long. J gave up 2 bases and V 5 bases, and 9 bases lay outside the gene matches. Written as DNA, the CDR3 is TGTGCCAGCAGTGCCCGGGACAGCCCTACCTACGAGCAGTACTTC. Protein sequence: CASSARDSPTYEQYF.

This clonotype was observed many times. The chain has TRBV4-2 and TRBJ2-5; D unclear. Germline loops: CDR1 LGHNA, CDR2 YNFKEQ. Trimming took off 4 bases at V and 5 bases at J, with 11 bases between the two ends. This CDR3 spans 13 amino acids. CDR3 protein: CASSRYFGETQYF. CDR3 in DNA: TGTGCCAGCAGCCGATACTTCGGGGAGACCCAGTACTTC.

The V and J genes are TRBV6-1 and TRBJ2-1, with D tentatively TRBD1 (6 bases). Germline V CDR1 and CDR2: MNHNS, SASEGT. The CDR3 totals 12 residues. V was cut by 8 bases and J by 6 bases, with 11 bases left in between. The CDR3 loop is CASQTGINEQFF. DNA of the CDR3: TGTGCCAGCCAGACAGGAATCAATGAGCAGTTCTTC.

The chain carries TRBV7-9 and TRBJ2-7; 7 bases are shared with TRBD2. The germline gives CDR1 SEHNR, CDR2 FQNEAQ (reference sequence). Losses at the gene ends were 6 bases for V and 2 bases for J; bases not matched to a gene: 19. CDR3 length: 18 amino acids. CDR3 in amino acids: CASRPNLMGRGKAYEQYF. CDR3 bases: TGTGCCAGCAGACCCAACCTGATGGGGAGGGGAAAGGCCTACGAGCAGTACTTC.

In this sample, this clonotype turned up a few times. The rearrangement joins TRBV20-1 to TRBJ1-1, with 10 bases fitting TRBD1. This CDR3 is 16 amino acids long. Germline CDR1 is DFQATT and CDR2 is SNEGSKA (reference sequence). Trimming removed 4 bases from V and 1 base from J; junction bases left unmatched: 9. The CDR3 DNA reads TGCAGTGCTAAGCGGGACAGGGGCGGGACGAACACTGAAGCTTTCTTT. It codes for CSAKRDRGGTNTEAFF.

The chain joins TRBV20-1 to TRBJ1-1, with 10 bases aligning to TRBD1. Per the germline V gene, CDR1 is DFQATT and CDR2 is SNEGSKA (reference sequence). This CDR3 has 14 residues. The trim removed 6 bases at V and 6 bases at J, leaving 10 bases unmatched. The CDR3 coding sequence is TGCAGTGCCCCGCAAGGACAGGGGGTGGCTGAAGCTTTCTTT. It translates to CSAPQGQGVAEAFF.

This clonotype was counted a few times. The junction does not match germline at one end; this may be a read error. This chain links TRBV10-3 with TRBJ1-5, with D perhaps TRBD1 (6 bases). This CDR3 is 17 amino acids long. CDR1 and CDR2 (germline): ENHRY, SYGVKD. This CDR3 is CASSGGQSRYSNQPQHF. In DNA, the CDR3 is TGTGCCAGCAGTGGAGGACAGAGCCGGTATAGCAATCAGCCCCAGCATTTT.

Remarks on this clonotype: A junction boundary mismatches the germline segment, possibly from a read error. This chain joins TRBV7-2 and TRBJ1-2; D unclear. This CDR3 is built from 15 residues. From germline, CDR1 is SGHTA and CDR2 FQGNSA. CDR3 protein: CASSLAGNPKRGYTF. In nucleotides, the CDR3 is TGTGCCAGCAGCCTAGCGGGGAACCCTAAACGCGGCTACACCTTC.

This clonotype was picked up many times. The chain employs TRBV25-1 and TRBJ1-2; 7 nucleotides line up with TRBD1. J gave up 6 bases and V 6 bases, and 7 bases lay outside the gene matches. The CDR3 length is 13 residues. The germline V gene has CDR1 MGHDK and CDR2 SYGVNS. The CDR3 loop reads CASRGEGANGYTF. The CDR3 coding sequence is TGTGCCAGCAGAGGGGAGGGGGCCAATGGCTACACCTTC.

This clonotype came up many times. The chain joins TRBV10-3 to TRBJ2-7; either TRBD1 or TRBD2 may fit D (5 bases each). Germline V gene sequence: CDR1 ENHRY, CDR2 SYGVKD. The V and J ends lost 4 bases and 1 base respectively, with 8 bases between them. The length of the CDR3 is 13 residues. This CDR3 is CAISGGFSYEQYF. The DNA of the CDR3 is TGTGCCATCAGTGGGGGGTTTTCCTACGAGCAGTACTTC.

The chain uses TRBV6-2 or TRBV6-3 and TRBJ1-5; D is undetermined. With 5 bases removed from V and 4 bases from J, the gap between germline ends came to 9 bases. Germline loops: CDR1 MNHEY, CDR2 SVGEGT. The CDR3 is made up of 13 amino acids. The CDR3 reads CASSNHLNQPQHF. CDR3 in DNA: TGTGCCAGCAGTAACCACCTTAATCAGCCCCAGCATTTT.

The chain employs TRBV25-1 and TRBJ2-7, with TRBD2 matching 11 bases. The J segment lost 2 bases and the V segment lost 5 bases, leaving 5 bases of the junction unmatched. Germline CDR1 MGHDK, CDR2 SYGVNS. This CDR3 region has 15 residues. Written as DNA, the CDR3 is TGTGCCAGCAGTTCTACTAGCGGGAGTCCCTACGAGCAGTACTTC. This sequence encodes CASSSTSGSPYEQYF.

This clonotype was seen a handful of times. J is TRBJ2-3 and V is TRBV25-1; D is uncertain. Between the trimmed V and J ends, which lost 6 bases and 0 bases, there was a span of 13 bases. CDR3 size: 15 residues. Germline assignment: CDR1 MGHDK and CDR2 SYGVNS. CDR3: CASSNRAYSTDTQYF. In nucleotides, the CDR3 is TGTGCCAGCAGCAATAGAGCCTATAGCACAGATACGCAGTATTTT.

This clonotype appeared many times. The V call is TRBV7-2, the J call TRBJ1-5, with D unclear. Germline lookup yields CDR1 SGHTA and CDR2 FQGNSA. Trimming removed 1 base from V and 7 bases from J, with 14 bases in between. The CDR3 contains 15 residues. For the CDR3, the DNA is TGTGCCAGCAGCTTAGGGACTGGGATACGACAGCCCCAGCATTTT. Protein product: CASSLGTGIRQPQHF.

The chain employs TRBV12-3 or TRBV12-4 and TRBJ1-2; the D is unclear. Trimming stripped 4 bases from V and 8 bases from J, with 20 bases between. The length of the CDR3 is 15 residues. DNA for the CDR3: TGTGCCAGCAGTTCAGGAACCGGGATCCAAAGGGGCTACACCTTC. Translation: CASSSGTGIQRGYTF.